This T cell receptor beta chain comes out of a study of OX40 agonist ivuxolimab in advanced cancers. With regard to the full study: Ivuxolimab was an agonistic, fully human IgG2 monoclonal antibody directed against OX40 (CD134), a costimulatory receptor. Intravenous ivuxolimab was administered to patients every 2 weeks at six dose levels: 0.01, 0.1, 0.3, 1.5, 3 and 10 mg/kg. Among the approximately 50 dose-escalation patients, about 19 had hepatocellular carcinoma, 15 or so melanoma, 9 renal cell carcinoma and 9 head and neck cancer. In the dose-escalation cohort, around four fifths of patients were male, and the mean age was roughly 60 years, with a range of about 23 to 85. Prior anti-PD-1, anti-PD-L1 or anti-CTLA-4 therapy was permitted, and checkpoint inhibitors had been received by approximately 39% of dose-escalation patients. Partial responses occurred in three dose-escalation patients, of whom one had hepatocellular carcinoma and two had cutaneous melanoma. Peripheral TCRbeta sequencing aimed to test whether ivuxolimab altered TCR sequence diversity and caused clonal T-cell expansion. The paper describes the monotherapy dose-escalation part (N of about 47 patients) of the phase I trial of ivuxolimab.

CDR1 WSHSY and CDR2 SAAADI were looked up in the germline V gene. At the junction V is shortened by 6 bases and J by 0 bases, with 12 bases in between. The CDR3 contains 15 residues, cysteine and phenylalanine counted. Of all the DNA, just the CDR3 is kept, 45 bases in frame from base 1. A note on this clone: Its binding antigen is unknown. Base qualities are not recorded, but no much larger clone differs from it by a single base.

To sequence the TCRbeta CDR3 region, genomic DNA was isolated from the sorted cells. The immunoSEQ Assay was used to sequence the TCRbeta CDR3 regions. In TCRdb, the immuneACCESS table is reduced to in-frame sequences with V and J assigned. These tables do not hold every clone; where another copy was compared, an unresolved V gene accounts for under half, and the others remain unexplained. The sample table contains about 79,000 clones; only one count was recorded for about 88% of them. Clones ranked in the top ten supply about 4% of the sample. Summary of the overall study and its limitations: Low levels of normalized T-cell clonal expansion were also shown by some nonresponding patients. Clonal expansion of both CD4+ and CD8+ blood T cells was observed from baseline to week 6 at doses 0.1 to 3.0 mg/kg. In partial responders in the 0.1-3.0 mg/kg groups, normalized peripheral clonal expansion was found to be among the lowest, especially among CD8+ T cells. After ivuxolimab, CD8+ T cells had more expanded clones than CD4+ T cells on average. The antigen specificity of the peripheral T cells that underwent clonal expansion was not determined.

Patients with a history of autoimmune disease or receiving systemic immunosuppression were excluded from the trial. Peripheral blood for TCR sequencing was drawn from every dose cohort at baseline, at cycle 4 day 1 and at cycle 7 day 1. The samples were taken from a phase I, first-in-human, multicenter, open-label dose-escalation trial of ivuxolimab. Adults with locally advanced or metastatic melanoma, renal cell carcinoma, hepatocellular carcinoma or head and neck squamous cell carcinoma were enrolled in the trial. CD4+ and CD8+ T cells were sorted separately from peripheral blood before TCR sequencing.

This clonotype was sampled from an adult with an advanced solid tumor such as melanoma, head and neck, liver or kidney cancer. Sequencing was performed on CD4+ or CD8+ T cells sorted from blood, taken in a trial of the OX40 agonist ivuxolimab. This sequence uses TRBV10-2 and TRBJ2-1; possibly the D gene is TRBD2, per 5 matching bases. The CDR3 loop reads CASRDQAGSYNEQFF. The sequenced DNA: TGCGCCAGCAGAGACCAGGCGGGCTCCTACAATGAGCAGTTCTTC.